This TCR beta chain was recorded in a study of OX40 agonist ivuxolimab in advanced cancers. Study details: Each dose-escalation patient presented with hepatocellular carcinoma, melanoma, renal cell or head and neck cancer. At about 81% male, the cohort had a mean age of approximately 64 years, ranging from about 23 to 79.

Germline V CDR1 and CDR2: SGHNT, YYREEE (reference sequence). The CDR3 covers 14 residues. J was trimmed by 3 bases and V by 5 bases; bases with no gene match: 2. Points on this clone: Its specificity is unknown.

On cycle 4 day 1 and cycle 7 day 1, as well as at baseline, blood was sampled. The data were produced by immunoSEQ multiplex PCR, yet TCRdb's version contains in-frame clones alone and is incomplete. The table records roughly 60,000 clones, around 85% of them present only once. The study, taken as a whole, reports: CD4+ and CD8+ T cells in blood underwent clonal expansion by week 6 at 0.1 to 3.0 mg/kg.

The V call is TRBV5-4, the J call TRBJ1-6, with 7 bases lining up with TRBD1. The source was CD4+ or CD8+ T cells sorted from blood, collected in a trial of the OX40 agonist ivuxolimab. The sequence was obtained from an adult with an advanced solid tumor such as melanoma, head and neck, liver or kidney cancer. The CDR3 DNA is TGTGCCAGCAGGCGGGACAGCTATAATTCACCCCTCCACTTT. Its protein product is CASRRDSYNSPLHF.